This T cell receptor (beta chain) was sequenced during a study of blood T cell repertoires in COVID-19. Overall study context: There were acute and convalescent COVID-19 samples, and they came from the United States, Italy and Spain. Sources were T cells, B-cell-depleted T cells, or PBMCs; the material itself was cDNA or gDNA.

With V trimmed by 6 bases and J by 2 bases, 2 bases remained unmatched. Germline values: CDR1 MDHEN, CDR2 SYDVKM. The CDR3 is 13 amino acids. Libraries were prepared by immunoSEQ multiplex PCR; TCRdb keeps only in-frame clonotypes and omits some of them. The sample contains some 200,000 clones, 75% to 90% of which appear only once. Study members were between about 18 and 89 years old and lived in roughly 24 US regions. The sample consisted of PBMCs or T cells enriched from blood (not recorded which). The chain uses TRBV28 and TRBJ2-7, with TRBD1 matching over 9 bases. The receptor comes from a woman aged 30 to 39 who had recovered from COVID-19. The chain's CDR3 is CASRGQGPYEQYF. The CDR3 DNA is TGTGCCAGCAGGGGACAGGGCCCCTACGAGCAGTACTTC.